The clone carrying this T cell receptor (beta chain) was observed many times. The antigen is undetermined. TCRdb ran MiXCR on the reads and lists one entry per CDR3 protein. The table has 90,000 to 130,000 distinct CDR3 sequences, around 10% seen once. The record originates from a study of T cell repertoires in cytomegalovirus infection. V trimming: 6 bases; J trimming: 4 bases; junction bases outside the gene matches: 14. The CDR3 is 17 amino acids. The TCR was taken from a human donor in good health (CMV status not recorded). Some clones in this sample may be carry-over from other donors' samples. The sample comprised PBMCs, sequenced either directly or after in vitro stimulation (not recorded which). The chain links TRBV23-1 to TRBJ1-2; TRBD1 matches at 10 bases. TRBV23-1 is filed as an ORF, its function uncertain. CDR3 in DNA: TGCGCCAGCAGCCCCAGCCAGGGACAGGGGCGAACCTATGGCTACACCTTC. As protein: CASSPSQGQGRTYGYTF.